The rows below give T cell receptor beta chains drawn from one sample of a study of vaccination and CD4 T cells after COVID-19. Each CDR3 protein is one row after TCRdb ran MiXCR on the PCR reads. The profile shows 12,000 or so distinct CDR3 sequences, 40% to 50% of them singletons. The antigens for these receptors are not known. Input material: CD4+ T cells from blood, cultured in vitro. These receptors came from a human donor who had recovered from COVID-19. Both conserved end residues are part of each CDR3. Fields, in order: CDR3 DNA, CDR3 protein, V gene, clone size, J gene, D gene. A D gene is named only where the DNA matches it firmly. The size of a clone is reported for some rows only, either as once, few or many, or as a class for expanded clones.

CDR3nt: TGTGCCAGCAGCCTAGACAGGGGGCGAGCTTTCTTT
CDR3aa: CASSLDRGRAFF
v_gene: TRBV7-2
abundance: NA
j_gene: TRBJ1-1
d_gene: TRBD1

CDR3nt: TGCGCCAGCAGTGCAGGAGGGGCTTTGGAAGCTTTCTTT
CDR3aa: CASSAGGALEAFF
v_gene: TRBV10-2
abundance: NA
j_gene: TRBJ1-1
d_gene: NA

CDR3nt: TGTGCCAGCAGTGATGTGAGCGGGGGAGGAGATACGCAGTATTTT
CDR3aa: CASSDVSGGGDTQYF
v_gene: TRBV2
abundance: NA
j_gene: TRBJ2-3
d_gene: TRBD2

CDR3nt: TGTGCCAGTAGTATGATTGTGACAGGGAGTGTTGGTGAGCAGTTCTTC
CDR3aa: CASSMIVTGSVGEQFF
v_gene: TRBV19
abundance: NA
j_gene: TRBJ2-1
d_gene: TRBD1

CDR3nt: TGTGCCAGCTCACCAGTAACGACAGGGCCCCAGCATTTT
CDR3aa: CASSPVTTGPQHF
v_gene: TRBV18
abundance: NA
j_gene: TRBJ1-5
d_gene: NA

CDR3nt: TGTGCCAGCAGCTTTCCAACAGGGACGTCCTACGAGCAGTACTTC
CDR3aa: CASSFPTGTSYEQYF
v_gene: TRBV7-9
abundance: NA
j_gene: TRBJ2-7
d_gene: NA

CDR3nt: TGTGCCAGCTCCGAACAGGGGTTCTCCGGCAATGAGCAGTTCTTC
CDR3aa: CASSEQGFSGNEQFF
v_gene: TRBV18
abundance: NA
j_gene: TRBJ2-1
d_gene: TRBD1

CDR3nt: TGTGCCAGCAGTGCCGCGACAGGGGATAGCGAGACCCAGTACTTC
CDR3aa: CASSAATGDSETQYF
v_gene: TRBV6-1
abundance: NA
j_gene: TRBJ2-5
d_gene: TRBD1

CDR3nt: TGTGCCAGCAGTCGGACTGGTATCGGGGAGCTGTTTTTT
CDR3aa: CASSRTGIGELFF
v_gene: TRBV2
abundance: NA
j_gene: TRBJ2-2
d_gene: NA

CDR3nt: TGTGCCAGCAGCTTATCCCTCGGGGCGGGGAAGGGTGTGGATACGCAGTATTTT
CDR3aa: CASSLSLGAGKGVDTQYF
v_gene: TRBV3-1
abundance: NA
j_gene: TRBJ2-3
d_gene: NA

CDR3nt: TGCAGCGTTGAGGTACACGAGAATCAGCCCCAGCATTTT
CDR3aa: CSVEVHENQPQHF
v_gene: TRBV29-1
abundance: NA
j_gene: TRBJ1-5
d_gene: NA

CDR3nt: TGTGCCAGCCCGGGGACAGCTCTAGCCGGGGAGCTGTTTTTT
CDR3aa: CASPGTALAGELFF
v_gene: TRBV6-1
abundance: few
j_gene: TRBJ2-2
d_gene: TRBD1

CDR3nt: TGTGCCAGCGTGGGAGACAGCCGTAAAGAGACCCAGTACTTC
CDR3aa: CASVGDSRKETQYF
v_gene: TRBV6-2/TRBV6-3
abundance: NA
j_gene: TRBJ2-5
d_gene: NA

CDR3nt: TGTGCCAGCAGTCCCGACAGGGGTAATCAGCCCCAGCATTTT
CDR3aa: CASSPDRGNQPQHF
v_gene: TRBV6-2/TRBV6-3
abundance: few
j_gene: TRBJ1-5
d_gene: TRBD1

CDR3nt: TGTGCCAGCAGTGACAGGGGGCGAACTAATGAAAAACTGTTTTTT
CDR3aa: CASSDRGRTNEKLFF
v_gene: TRBV6-1
abundance: NA
j_gene: TRBJ1-4
d_gene: TRBD1

CDR3nt: TGTGCCAGCAGCTTTTATCAGGATGGGGGCCCCTTCCGCGCTGAGCAGTTCTTC
CDR3aa: CASSFYQDGGPFRAEQFF
v_gene: TRBV7-9
abundance: few
j_gene: TRBJ2-1
d_gene: NA

CDR3nt: TGTGCCAGCAGCTTAGCGGCAGGACGAAACGGGGAGCTGTTTTTT
CDR3aa: CASSLAAGRNGELFF
v_gene: TRBV7-9
abundance: NA
j_gene: TRBJ2-2
d_gene: NA

CDR3nt: TGTGCCATCAGTGAGGGGTTAGCTAACTATGGCTACACCTTC
CDR3aa: CAISEGLANYGYTF
v_gene: TRBV10-3
abundance: few
j_gene: TRBJ1-2
d_gene: NA

CDR3nt: TGTGCCAGCAGTTTGCGGGACAGGGTTTACGAGCAGTACTTC
CDR3aa: CASSLRDRVYEQYF
v_gene: TRBV12-3/TRBV12-4
abundance: NA
j_gene: TRBJ2-7
d_gene: TRBD1

CDR3nt: TGTGCCAGCAGCTCCCCTGGGGGGCGGGGACGAGGGGATACGCAGTATTTT
CDR3aa: CASSSPGGRGRGDTQYF
v_gene: TRBV11-2
abundance: NA
j_gene: TRBJ2-3
d_gene: NA

CDR3nt: TGTGCCAGCAGTTACAGGGGCGTGGGGACAGATGCGCAGTATTTT
CDR3aa: CASSYRGVGTDAQYF
v_gene: TRBV6-5
abundance: once
j_gene: TRBJ2-3
d_gene: TRBD1

CDR3nt: TGTGCCAGCAGTTTAGTCGCCGGGTCTGGAGGCTACACCTTC
CDR3aa: CASSLVAGSGGYTF
v_gene: TRBV12-3/TRBV12-4
abundance: few
j_gene: TRBJ1-2
d_gene: NA

CDR3nt: TGTGCCAGCAGCTCCTACCCATTAGTTAGCACAGATACGCAGTATTTT
CDR3aa: CASSSYPLVSTDTQYF
v_gene: TRBV11-2
abundance: few
j_gene: TRBJ2-3
d_gene: NA

CDR3nt: TGTGCCAGCAGCCCGGACACCACACGCTATGGCTACACCTTC
CDR3aa: CASSPDTTRYGYTF
v_gene: TRBV27
abundance: NA
j_gene: TRBJ1-2
d_gene: NA

CDR3nt: TGTGCCAGCAGTGCGTTCCGGGACAGGGGCCGCTACGAGCAGTACTTC
CDR3aa: CASSAFRDRGRYEQYF
v_gene: TRBV6-1
abundance: few
j_gene: TRBJ2-7
d_gene: TRBD1

CDR3nt: TGTGCCAGCAGTTTTAGCGTTTCCAAAGGCGAGCAGTACTTC
CDR3aa: CASSFSVSKGEQYF
v_gene: TRBV12-3/TRBV12-4
abundance: NA
j_gene: TRBJ2-7
d_gene: NA

CDR3nt: TGTGCCAGTTCCGCTGAGGACAGACCCAACTATGGCTACACCTTC
CDR3aa: CASSAEDRPNYGYTF
v_gene: TRBV6-1
abundance: NA
j_gene: TRBJ1-2
d_gene: NA

CDR3nt: TGTGCCAGCAGCTTAAGGCAGGGGGAACTACCTGGGGCCAACGTCCTGACTTTC
CDR3aa: CASSLRQGELPGANVLTF
v_gene: TRBV7-9
abundance: NA
j_gene: TRBJ2-6
d_gene: TRBD1